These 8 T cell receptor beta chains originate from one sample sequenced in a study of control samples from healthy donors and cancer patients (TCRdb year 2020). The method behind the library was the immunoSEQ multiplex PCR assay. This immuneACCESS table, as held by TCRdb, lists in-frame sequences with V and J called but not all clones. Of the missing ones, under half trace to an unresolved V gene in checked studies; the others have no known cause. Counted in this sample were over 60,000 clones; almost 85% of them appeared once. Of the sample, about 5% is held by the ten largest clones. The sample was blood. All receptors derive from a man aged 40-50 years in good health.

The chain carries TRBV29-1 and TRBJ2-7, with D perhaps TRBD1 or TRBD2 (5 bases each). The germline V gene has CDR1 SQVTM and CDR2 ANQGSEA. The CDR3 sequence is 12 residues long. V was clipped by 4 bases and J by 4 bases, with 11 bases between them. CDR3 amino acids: CSVGGDPYEQYF. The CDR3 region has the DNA TGCAGCGTTGGAGGGGATCCATACGAGCAGTACTTC.

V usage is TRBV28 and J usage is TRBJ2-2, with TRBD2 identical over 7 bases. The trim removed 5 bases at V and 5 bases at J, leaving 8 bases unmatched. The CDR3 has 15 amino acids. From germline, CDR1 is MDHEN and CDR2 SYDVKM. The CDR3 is CASSTLAAWTGELFF. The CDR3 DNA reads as TGTGCCAGCAGTACCCTAGCGGCGTGGACCGGGGAGCTGTTTTTT.

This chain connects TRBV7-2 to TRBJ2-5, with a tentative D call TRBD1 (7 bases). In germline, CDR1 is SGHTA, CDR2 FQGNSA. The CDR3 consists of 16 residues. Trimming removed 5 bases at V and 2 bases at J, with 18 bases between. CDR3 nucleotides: TGTGCCAGCAGCCCGCTCGGGGGACAGCTTCAAGAGACCCAGTACTTC. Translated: CASSPLGGQLQETQYF. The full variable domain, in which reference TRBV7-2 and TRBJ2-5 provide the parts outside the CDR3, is GAGVSQSPSNKVTEKGKDVELRCDPISGHTALYWYRQSLGQGLEFLIYFQGNSAPDKSGLPSDRFSAERTGGSVSTLTIQRTQQEDSAVYLCASSPLGGQLQETQYFGPGTRLLVL.

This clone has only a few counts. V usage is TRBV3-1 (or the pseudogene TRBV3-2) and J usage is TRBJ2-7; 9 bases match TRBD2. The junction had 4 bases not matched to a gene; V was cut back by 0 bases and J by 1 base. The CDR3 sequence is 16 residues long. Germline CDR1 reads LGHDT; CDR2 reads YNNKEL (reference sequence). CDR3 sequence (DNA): TGTGCCAGCAGCCAAGACGGGCTAGCGGGATCCTACGAGCAGTACTTC. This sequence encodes CASSQDGLAGSYEQYF.

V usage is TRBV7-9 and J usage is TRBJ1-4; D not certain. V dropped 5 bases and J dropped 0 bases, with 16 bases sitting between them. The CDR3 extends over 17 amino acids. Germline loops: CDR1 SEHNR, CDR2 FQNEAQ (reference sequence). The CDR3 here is CASSPPSRVATNEKLFF. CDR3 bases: TGTGCCAGCAGCCCCCCTAGTAGGGTTGCAACTAATGAAAAACTGTTTTTT.

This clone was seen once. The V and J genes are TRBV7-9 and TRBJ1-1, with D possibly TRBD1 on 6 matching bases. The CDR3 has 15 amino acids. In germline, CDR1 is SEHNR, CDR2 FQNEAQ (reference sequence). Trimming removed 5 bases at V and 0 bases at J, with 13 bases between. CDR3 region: CASSLQSGVNTEAFF. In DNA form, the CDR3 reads TGTGCCAGCAGCCTACAATCAGGGGTGAACACTGAAGCTTTCTTT.

CDR3 sequence (DNA): TGTGCCAGTAGTAGGACTAGCGGGCAACGCACAGATACGCAGTATTTT. Protein product: CASSRTSGQRTDTQYF. The rearrangement joins TRBV19 to TRBJ2-3, with TRBD2 identical over 11 bases. The CDR3 runs to 16 residues. Trimming removed 4 bases from V and 1 base from J; junction bases left unmatched: 4. From germline, CDR1 is LNHDA and CDR2 SQIVND (reference sequence).

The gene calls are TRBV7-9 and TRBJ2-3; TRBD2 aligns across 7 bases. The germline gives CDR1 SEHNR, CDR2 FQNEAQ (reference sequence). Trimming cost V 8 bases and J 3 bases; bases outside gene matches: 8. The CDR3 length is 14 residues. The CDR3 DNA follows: TGTGCCAGCCTAGCGGAGTGGATGACAGATACGCAGTATTTT. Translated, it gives CASLAEWMTDTQYF.